The 19 T cell receptor beta chains presented below share a single source sample, sequenced in a study of beta chain features in type 1 diabetes. Broader study findings: Significant though moderate, a shortening of TCRB CDR3s appeared in all four CD4+ subsets of Type 1 diabetes patients.

Isolated RNA was reverse transcribed in full, so expressed TCRB transcripts were sequenced. Assay used: immunoSEQ multiplex PCR; TCRdb lists only in-frame clones, some missing. The sample has around 310,000 clones, about 13% seen once. No antigen is known for these receptors. Material for sequencing was naive CD4+ T cells from blood. The receptors come from a woman younger than 35 with type 1 diabetes.

The rearrangement joins TRBV7-8 to TRBJ2-5, with 7 bases matching TRBD2. This CDR3 has 15 residues. CDR1 and CDR2 from the germline V gene are SGHVS and FQNEAQ. V gave up 5 bases and J gave up 4 bases; unmatched junction bases: 10. CDR3 region: CASSDRAGTVETQYF. The CDR3 DNA sequence: TGTGCCAGCAGCGACAGAGCGGGAACGGTAGAGACCCAGTACTTC.

This clone has only a few counts. The V call is TRBV4-3, the J call TRBJ2-2, with D unresolved. The CDR3 length is 14 residues. The V end was cut by 4 bases, the J end by 0 bases, with 6 bases between. CDR1 is LGHNA, CDR2 YSLEER, per germline. The CDR3 coding sequence is TGCGCCAGCAGCCCCCTTACGAACACCGGGGAGCTGTTTTTT. Amino acid sequence: CASSPLTNTGELFF.

The chain combines TRBV5-1 with TRBJ2-1; 15 bases align to TRBD2. The trim removed 0 bases at V and 5 bases at J, leaving 18 bases unmatched. CDR3 size: 22 residues. Germline V CDR1 and CDR2: SGHRS, YFSETQ. CDR3 amino acids: CASSLAGGSGTSGRTTHNEQFF. DNA of the CDR3: TGCGCCAGCAGCTTGGCCGGGGGGTCCGGGACTAGCGGGAGGACCACGCACAATGAGCAGTTCTTC.

A few counts support this clone. The rearrangement uses TRBV7-9 and TRBJ2-1; a possible D gene is TRBD1 (5 bases). CDR3 length equals 14 residues. Trimming stripped 3 bases from V and 4 bases from J, with 10 bases between. Looked up from germline, CDR1 is SEHNR and CDR2 is FQNEAQ (reference sequence). The CDR3 region has the DNA TGTGCCAGCAGCTTGCAGGGATTTTACAATGAGCAGTTCTTC. Encoded protein: CASSLQGFYNEQFF.

This clone was seen only a few times. The CDR3 DNA reads TGTGCCAGCAGTGCCGGACAGGGGGCGGGCGAGCAGTACTTC. Encoded protein: CASSAGQGAGEQYF. The chain links TRBV6-6 to TRBJ2-7, with 11 bases that match TRBD1. This CDR3 has 14 amino acids. The germline CDR1 and CDR2 sequences are MNHNY and SVGAGI (reference sequence). V trimming: 5 bases; J trimming: 6 bases; junction bases outside the gene matches: 6.

The chain combines TRBV7-6 with TRBJ2-7; D is unclear. With 1 base removed from V and 2 bases from J, the gap between germline ends came to 9 bases. CDR1 is SGHVS and CDR2 is FNYEAQ in the germline V gene. There are 14 residues in the CDR3. The CDR3 loop is CASSLDGSAYEQYV. The CDR3 DNA reads as TGTGCCAGCAGCTTAGACGGAAGCGCCTACGAGCAGTACGTC.

This rearrangement joins TRBV9 to TRBJ2-2, with 13 nucleotides matching TRBD2. The V gene's germline CDR1 is SGDLS and CDR2 YYNGEE. The CDR3 sequence is 16 residues long. After removal of 4 bases from V and 4 bases from J, the junction contained 4 bases not matched to a gene. CDR3 sequence: CASSPGLAGVTGELFF. DNA for the CDR3: TGTGCCAGCAGCCCTGGACTAGCGGGAGTCACCGGGGAGCTGTTTTTT.

V is TRBV9 and J is TRBJ2-7; TRBD2 matches at 9 bases. There are 16 residues in the CDR3. Germline CDR1 SGDLS, CDR2 YYNGEE. Trimming at V came to 0 bases and at J to 3 bases, leaving 7 bases not matched to a gene. CDR3 residues: CASSVAMREGRYEQYF. As DNA, the CDR3 is TGTGCCAGCAGCGTAGCCATGCGGGAGGGCCGCTACGAGCAGTACTTC.

This clone was observed a few times. This chain uses TRBV13 with TRBJ2-5; D gene ambiguous. This CDR3 spans 14 amino acids. V gave up 6 bases and J gave up 6 bases, with 17 bases separating them. Germline V CDR1 and CDR2: PRHDT, FYEKMQ (reference sequence). The CDR3 loop reads CASRLTSDVKTQYF. The DNA of the CDR3 is TGTGCCAGCAGGTTGACGAGCGACGTGAAGACCCAGTACTTC. Supplemented by reference TRBV13 and TRBJ2-5, the full variable domain reads AAGVIQSPRHLIKEKRETATLKCYPIPRHDTVYWYQQGPGQDPQFLISFYEKMQSDKGSIPDRFSAQQFSDYHSELNMSSLELGDSALYFCASRLTSDVKTQYFGPGTRLLVL.

There are a few counts of this clone. This sequence joins TRBV28 and TRBJ2-2, with a tentative D call TRBD1 (5 bases). The CDR3 loop spans 16 amino acids. Per the germline V gene, CDR1 is MDHEN and CDR2 is SYDVKM. V gave up 2 bases and J gave up 5 bases, with 15 bases separating them. CDR3 in amino acids: CASSLGQGIQTGELFF. The CDR3, as DNA: TGTGCCAGCAGTTTAGGCCAGGGTATTCAGACCGGGGAGCTGTTTTTT.

This clone was detected only a few times. J is TRBJ2-1 and V is TRBV9; 9 bases line up with TRBD2. The CDR3 covers 14 residues. Germline CDR1 is SGDLS and CDR2 is YYNGEE. V gave up 3 bases and J gave up 10 bases; unmatched junction bases: 8. In nucleotides, the CDR3 is TGTGCCAGCAGCGAGGGACTAGCCAACGAGGAGCAGTTCTTC. Amino acids: CASSEGLANEEQFF.

CDR3 nucleotides: TGCAGCGTTGACACTACGACTGGCGAGCAGTACTTC. This codes for CSVDTTTGEQYF. V usage is TRBV29-1 and J usage is TRBJ2-7; unclear D gene. Per germline, CDR1 SQVTM and CDR2 ANQGSEA. CDR3 size: 12 residues. With 3 bases removed from V and 6 bases from J, the gap between germline ends came to 12 bases.

This clone was seen more than once but under ten times. The rearrangement uses TRBV28 and TRBJ2-7, with TRBD2 matching 13 bases. The germline V gene has CDR1 MDHEN and CDR2 SYDVKM. J gave up 4 bases and V 4 bases, and 4 bases lay outside the gene matches. There are 15 residues in the CDR3. This CDR3 is CASSSWTSGSYEQYF. The CDR3 DNA sequence: TGTGCCAGCAGTTCGTGGACTAGCGGGAGTTACGAGCAGTACTTC.

CDR3 in amino acids: CAISAGDIQETQYF. DNA for the CDR3: TGTGCCATCAGCGCAGGGGATATCCAAGAGACCCAGTACTTC. V and J are TRBV10-3 and TRBJ2-5, with D maybe TRBD1 (6 bases). V shed 6 bases and J shed 1 base, with 12 bases lying between them. From germline, CDR1 is ENHRY and CDR2 SYGVKD. This CDR3 region has 14 residues.

This clone was observed a few times. The chain employs TRBV29-1 and TRBJ2-5; 8 bases align to TRBD1. Germline CDR1 reads SQVTM; CDR2 reads ANQGSEA. CDR3 length: 14 residues. Trimming removed 6 bases from V and 5 bases from J; junction bases left unmatched: 11. CDR3 loop: CSVGQAGGAETQYF. The CDR3 DNA is TGCAGCGTCGGGCAGGCAGGGGGCGCGGAGACCCAGTACTTC.

The chain recombines TRBV10-3 with TRBJ2-1, with 12 nucleotides matching TRBD1. The trim removed 10 bases at V and 8 bases at J, leaving 6 bases unmatched. The CDR3 contains 13 residues. Germline loops: CDR1 ENHRY, CDR2 SYGVKD. This CDR3 reads CATGTGGLDEQFF. DNA for the CDR3: TGTGCCACAGGGACAGGGGGCTTGGATGAGCAGTTCTTC.

This clone came up a few times. The CDR3 DNA follows: TGTGCCAGCAGTCAGGTGACCGCAGGGGAGCTGTTTTTT. Its protein product is CASSQVTAGELFF. This sequence joins TRBV2 and TRBJ2-2; D uncertain. The CDR3 runs 13 residues. V was shortened by 5 bases and J by 8 bases, with 12 bases between the two germline ends. Per germline, CDR1 SNHLY and CDR2 FYNNEI.

This clone was counted between two and nine times. V gene TRBV4-3 combines with J gene TRBJ2-5, with TRBD1 identical over 9 bases. Germline CDR1 reads LGHNA; CDR2 reads YSLEER. The V gene end was trimmed by 4 bases and the J gene end by 5 bases; junction bases not matched to a gene: 14. CDR3 length equals 17 residues. As DNA, the CDR3 is TGCGCCAGCAGCCGTTGGACCGGGACAGGGCTAGGGGAGACCCAGTACTTC. Translated: CASSRWTGTGLGETQYF.

The chain has TRBV10-3 and TRBJ2-3, with 9 bases fitting TRBD1. The CDR3 extends over 13 amino acids. The germline CDR1 and CDR2 sequences are ENHRY and SYGVKD. The trim removed 10 bases at V and 3 bases at J, leaving 5 bases unmatched. The CDR3 DNA sequence: TGTGCCAGACGGGACAGGGTGACAGATACGCAGTATTTT. Its translation: CARRDRVTDTQYF.